Each of the 30 T cell receptor beta chains below was sequenced from the same sample in a study of blood T cell repertoires in COVID-19. The repertoire was sequenced with immunoSEQ multiplex PCR; TCRdb's copy has only in-frame clones and lacks some. The data contain around 20,000 clones, around 89% of them singletons. The sample was peripheral blood. All receptors derive from a woman aged 60-75 years with active COVID-19.

The chain recombines TRBV11-2 with TRBJ1-5, with D perhaps matching TRBD1 (6 bases). Trimming removed 2 bases at V and 1 base at J, with 9 bases between. Germline values: CDR1 SGHAT, CDR2 FQNNGV. CDR3 length: 15 residues. Here the CDR3 DNA reads TGTGCCAGCAGCTTACAGGGGCAAAGCAATCAGCCCCAGCATTTT. Translating gives CASSLQGQSNQPQHF. Full variable domain (rest looked up from reference TRBV11-2 and TRBJ1-5): EAGVAQSPRYKIIEKRQSVAFWCNPISGHATLYWYQQILGQGPKLLIQFQNNGVVDDSQLPKDRFSAERLKGVDSTLKIQPAKLEDSAVYLCASSLQGQSNQPQHFGDGTRLSIL.

This clone was picked up one time. The gene calls are TRBV5-1 and TRBJ1-1, with D unresolved. Germline V gene sequence: CDR1 SGHRS, CDR2 YFSETQ. V was pared by 0 bases and J by 11 bases, with 11 bases between. The CDR3 extends over 12 amino acids. The CDR3 sequence: CASSLERGLAFF. The CDR3 DNA reads as TGCGCCAGCAGCTTGGAAAGAGGGCTGGCTTTCTTT.

This chain uses TRBV19 with TRBJ2-7, with TRBD1 as a possible D gene (5 bases). Trimming stripped 3 bases from V and 5 bases from J, with 11 bases between. Germline V CDR1 and CDR2: LNHDA, SQIVND (reference sequence). The CDR3 has 13 residues. Here the CDR3 DNA reads TGTGCCAGTAGTATTAGGACAAGGAACGAGCAGTACTTC. It translates to CASSIRTRNEQYF.

Only one count was recorded for this clone. The chain couples TRBV7-3 to TRBJ1-1; D might be TRBD1 (6 bases). The V gene's germline CDR1 is SGHTA and CDR2 FQGTGA. The CDR3 totals 15 residues. V lost 3 bases, J lost 1 base, and 12 bases lay in between. This CDR3 reads CASSFQGQTNTEAFF. CDR3 nucleotide sequence: TGTGCCAGCAGCTTCCAAGGACAGACGAACACTGAAGCTTTCTTT.

V usage is TRBV7-2 and J usage is TRBJ1-2; D is possibly TRBD1 (6 bases). V dropped 2 bases and J dropped 4 bases, with 11 bases sitting between them. The CDR3 runs 14 residues. CDR1 is SGHTA and CDR2 is FQGNSA in the germline V gene. The CDR3: CASSLSGGLYGYTF. DNA of the CDR3: TGTGCCAGCAGCTTAAGTGGGGGCCTCTATGGCTACACCTTC. Combining the CDR3 with reference TRBV7-2 and TRBJ1-2 gives the whole variable domain GAGVSQSPSNKVTEKGKDVELRCDPISGHTALYWYRQSLGQGLEFLIYFQGNSAPDKSGLPSDRFSAERTGGSVSTLTIQRTQQEDSAVYLCASSLSGGLYGYTFGSGTRLTVV.

The V gene is TRBV7-3, the J gene TRBJ2-1; 14 bases fit TRBD2. Germline-derived CDR1 and CDR2 are SGHTA and FQGTGA. V lost 4 bases and J lost 6; bases outside the gene matches: 5. This CDR3 has 16 residues. In DNA form, the CDR3 reads TGTGCCAGCAGCTCAACAGGACTAGCGGGGGGCAATGAGCAGTTCTTC. Translation gives CASSSTGLAGGNEQFF.

The chain is built from TRBV18 and TRBJ2-1; weak D call: TRBD2 (6 bases). CDR3 length equals 15 residues. V dropped 5 bases and J dropped 0 bases, with 11 bases sitting between them. Germline CDR1 KGHSH, CDR2 LQKENI. The CDR3 DNA is TGTGCCAGCTCATCCACCGGGAGCTCCTACAATGAGCAGTTCTTC. It codes for CASSSTGSSYNEQFF. Complete variable domain (other parts from reference TRBV18 and TRBJ2-1): NAGVMQNPRHLVRRRGQEARLRCSPMKGHSHVYWYRQLPEEGLKFMVYLQKENIIDESGMPKERFSAEFPKEGPSILRIQQVVRGDSAAYFCASSSTGSSYNEQFFGPGTRLTVL.

The rearrangement uses TRBV6-1 and TRBJ1-2, with 8 bases matching TRBD1. The CDR3 has 15 residues. Germline V gene sequence: CDR1 MNHNS, CDR2 SASEGT. Trimming removed 1 base from V and 6 bases from J; junction bases left unmatched: 7. The CDR3 loop reads CASSEGSRTGNGYTF. CDR3 sequence (DNA): TGTGCCAGCAGTGAAGGAAGTCGGACAGGGAATGGCTACACCTTC.

This chain uses TRBV4-1 with TRBJ2-3; 8 bases are a match to TRBD2. Per germline, CDR1 MGHRA and CDR2 YSYEKL. The CDR3 contains 18 residues. With 3 bases clipped from V and 2 bases from J, the junction kept 13 bases outside the gene matches. The CDR3 DNA sequence: TGCGCCAGCAGCCAGAATCAGAGACTAGCGTCCTTCACAGATACGCAGTATTTT. Protein: CASSQNQRLASFTDTQYF.

The chain uses TRBV19 and TRBJ2-7; 9 nucleotides agree with TRBD1. CDR3 size: 15 residues. The germline V gene has CDR1 LNHDA and CDR2 SQIVND (reference sequence). With V trimmed by 4 bases and J by 3 bases, 7 bases remained unmatched. The CDR3 is CASSTTGTGSYEQYF. DNA for the CDR3: TGTGCCAGTAGTACGACCGGGACAGGGAGCTACGAGCAGTACTTC.

The chain combines TRBV3-1 (or the pseudogene TRBV3-2) with TRBJ2-2; a weak D match, TRBD2 (7 bases). The CDR3 loop spans 16 amino acids. Germline V CDR1 and CDR2: LGHDT, YNNKEL (reference sequence). V shed 4 bases and J shed 7 bases, with 19 bases lying between them. The CDR3: CASSPSAGARVGELFF. CDR3 in DNA: TGTGCCAGCAGCCCATCGGCGGGGGCGCGGGTCGGGGAGCTGTTTTTT.

As regards this clone: One junction end disagrees with the germline gene, perhaps due to a read error. The CDR3: CASSSAGLQETQYF. The DNA of the CDR3 is TGTGCTAGCAGCTCCGCGGGTCTCCAAGAGACCCAGTACTTC. The chain employs TRBV7-7 and TRBJ2-5; possible D gene TRBD2, 5 bases. The V gene's germline CDR1 is SSHAT and CDR2 FNYEAQ (reference sequence). This CDR3 has 14 residues.

The chain recombines TRBV2 with TRBJ2-2; D remains unclear. CDR3 length equals 14 residues. V was trimmed by 4 bases and J by 5 bases, leaving 11 bases between them. CDR1 is SNHLY and CDR2 is FYNNEI in the germline V gene. The CDR3 region is CASSVAGWTGELFF. The CDR3 DNA sequence: TGTGCCAGCAGTGTGGCAGGCTGGACCGGGGAGCTGTTTTTT.

The chain joins TRBV5-1 to TRBJ2-7; the D gene is possibly TRBD1 (5 bases). V gave up 3 bases and J gave up 3 bases, with 7 bases separating them. CDR1 is SGHRS, CDR2 YFSETQ, per germline. The CDR3 loop spans 12 amino acids. CDR3: CASSYDSYEQYF. The CDR3 DNA is TGCGCCAGCAGCTATGACAGCTACGAGCAGTACTTC. The whole variable domain, remainder taken from reference TRBV5-1 and TRBJ2-7, is KAGVTQTPRYLIKTRGQQVTLSCSPISGHRSVSWYQQTPGQGLQFLFEYFSETQRNKGNFPGRFSGRQFSNSRSEMNVSTLELGDSALYLCASSYDSYEQYFGPGTRLTVT.

This clone appeared once. The V call is TRBV9, the J call TRBJ2-1, with 11 bases aligning to TRBD1. The V gene's germline CDR1 is SGDLS and CDR2 YYNGEE. This CDR3 has 15 residues. V lost 4 bases to trimming and J lost 8 bases; unmatched junction nucleotides: 8. The CDR3 bases are TGTGCCAGCAGCTTGAAGGACAGGGGGCTAGATGAGCAGTTCTTC. As protein: CASSLKDRGLDEQFF.

This chain links TRBV15 with TRBJ2-5; 12 bases align to TRBD2. The V and J ends lost 0 bases and 2 bases, in that order; junction bases with no gene match: 1. This CDR3 has 16 residues. Germline lookup yields CDR1 LNHNV and CDR2 YYDKDF (reference sequence). The CDR3 nucleotides read TGTGCCACCAGCAGAGATCTAGCGGGGGGGCAAGAGACCCAGTACTTC. It yields the protein CATSRDLAGGQETQYF. The full variable domain, completed using reference TRBV15 and TRBJ2-5, is DAMVIQNPRYQVTQFGKPVTLSCSQTLNHNVMYWYQQKSSQAPKLLFHYYDKDFNNEADTPDNFQSRRPNTSFCFLDIRSPGLGDTAMYLCATSRDLAGGQETQYFGPGTRLLVL.

The rearrangement uses TRBV2 and TRBJ1-2; D unresolved. The CDR3 spans 15 residues. The V gene lost 7 bases and the J gene lost 4 bases, with 19 bases spanning the gap. The germline V gene encodes CDR1 SNHLY and CDR2 FYNNEI. CDR3 residues: CASTQSMGVGYGYTF. As DNA, the CDR3 is TGTGCCAGCACCCAAAGTATGGGAGTCGGCTATGGCTACACCTTC.

The chain uses TRBV4-2 and TRBJ2-1; tentative D call: TRBD2 (6 bases). The V and J ends lost 0 bases and 8 bases respectively, with 14 bases between them. The CDR3 spans 15 residues. The V gene's germline CDR1 is LGHNA and CDR2 YNFKEQ. The CDR3 is CASSQDPLAQDEQFF. Written as DNA, the CDR3 is TGTGCCAGCAGCCAAGATCCACTAGCTCAGGATGAGCAGTTCTTC.

V usage is TRBV18 and J usage is TRBJ1-6; the match to TRBD1 covers 9 bases. The V gene end was trimmed by 4 bases and the J gene end by 9 bases; junction bases not matched to a gene: 7. Looked up from germline, CDR1 is KGHSH and CDR2 is LQKENI. The CDR3 has 15 residues. Here the CDR3 reads CASSLSVGQGSPLHF. CDR3 DNA: TGTGCCAGCTCACTCTCAGTGGGACAGGGTTCACCCCTCCACTTT.

The chain uses TRBV12-3 or TRBV12-4 and TRBJ1-4, with unresolved D. The CDR3 has 13 residues. The germline V and J ends were trimmed by 4 bases and 8 bases, with 11 bases remaining between them. This CDR3 is CASSYVSGEKLFF. In DNA form, the CDR3 reads TGTGCCAGCAGTTATGTCAGCGGGGAAAAACTGTTTTTT.

The V call is TRBV6-6, the J call TRBJ2-7, with D possibly matching TRBD1 (7 bases). Looked up from germline, CDR1 is MNHNY and CDR2 is SVGAGI (reference sequence). The CDR3 runs to 14 residues. V lost 4 bases, J lost 7 bases, and 17 bases lay in between. The CDR3 loop is CASSFLGGAGEQYF. Written as DNA, the CDR3 is TGTGCCAGCAGTTTTCTAGGGGGCGCGGGGGAGCAGTACTTC.

The chain couples TRBV7-9 to TRBJ1-6, with 8 bases lining up with TRBD1. The CDR3 has 16 amino acids. V was pared by 5 bases and J by 9 bases, with 12 bases of the junction left unmatched. Germline lookup yields CDR1 SEHNR and CDR2 FQNEAQ (reference sequence). The CDR3 loop reads CASSPRTGPLGSPLHF. DNA of the CDR3: TGTGCCAGCAGCCCGCGGACAGGGCCATTAGGTTCACCCCTCCACTTT.

The DNA of the CDR3 is TGTGCCAGCTCACAAGGACCACAGGGAAGCTCTGGGGCCAACGTCCTGACTTTC. It yields the protein CASSQGPQGSSGANVLTF. The rearrangement links TRBV18 to TRBJ2-6; perhaps TRBD1 as D (6 bases). V dropped 4 bases and J dropped 0 bases, with 16 bases sitting between them. Looked up from germline, CDR1 is KGHSH and CDR2 is LQKENI. The length of the CDR3 is 18 residues.

The chain has TRBV12-3 or TRBV12-4 and TRBJ1-2; 9 nucleotides match TRBD1. The CDR3 is made up of 12 amino acids. The ends lost 7 bases at V and 8 bases at J; junction bases unmatched: 5. The DNA of the CDR3 is TGTGCCAGCACGGACAGGGGAATCGGCTACACCTTC. This encodes CASTDRGIGYTF.

The chain couples TRBV7-9 to TRBJ2-5; no firm D call. Germline V lookup: CDR1 SEHNR, CDR2 FQNEAQ (reference sequence). CDR3 length: 12 residues. V was trimmed by 4 bases and J by 5 bases, leaving 8 bases between them. Written as DNA, the CDR3 is TGTGCCAGCAGCTCGAGCGTGGAGACCCAGTACTTC. It codes for CASSSSVETQYF. The whole variable domain, remainder taken from reference TRBV7-9 and TRBJ2-5, is DTGVSQNPRHKITKRGQNVTFRCDPISEHNRLYWYRQTLGQGPEFLTYFQNEAQLEKSRLLSDRFSAERPKGSFSTLEIQRTEQGDSAMYLCASSSSVETQYFGPGTRLLVL.

This clone appeared a few times. The chain has TRBV5-8 and TRBJ2-2, with D maybe TRBD2 (6 bases). The CDR3 extends over 17 amino acids. Germline V gene sequence: CDR1 SGHTS, CDR2 YDEGEE. Trimming took off 7 bases at V and 6 bases at J, with 25 bases between the two ends. CDR3 amino acids: CASEPLGGRGNAGELFF. DNA for the CDR3: TGTGCCAGCGAACCTTTGGGGGGTCGAGGGAATGCCGGGGAGCTGTTTTTT.

The chain couples TRBV6-4 to TRBJ2-3, with 8 positions matching TRBD2. V lost 4 bases and J lost 4; bases outside the gene matches: 4. Germline CDR1 reads MRHNA; CDR2 reads SNTAGT. The CDR3 spans 14 residues. DNA for the CDR3: TGTGCCAGCAGTGTCGGGGGGGCCTCAGATACGCAGTATTTT. It codes for CASSVGGASDTQYF.

V and J are TRBV2 and TRBJ1-2; 8 positions agree with TRBD1. V lost 7 bases, J lost 4 bases, and 14 bases stayed unmatched. Germline V gives CDR1 SNHLY, CDR2 FYNNEI. This CDR3 region has 16 residues. DNA of the CDR3: TGTGCCAGCATTACGGACAGGGCCGCAAACTCCTATGGCTACACCTTC. Protein: CASITDRAANSYGYTF.

This clone was observed a single time. The chain combines TRBV6-1 with TRBJ1-3; 8 bases are shared with TRBD1. The CDR3 spans 16 residues. The germline CDR1 and CDR2 sequences are MNHNS and SASEGT. The ends lost 4 bases at V and 4 bases at J; junction bases unmatched: 9. This CDR3 reads CASSGITGGAGNTIYF. In DNA form, the CDR3 reads TGTGCCAGCAGTGGGATCACAGGGGGAGCCGGAAACACCATATATTTT.

V usage is TRBV7-3 and J usage is TRBJ2-3; 8 nucleotides line up with TRBD2. Germline V CDR1 and CDR2: SGHTA, FQGTGA. Unmatched junction bases numbered 13, after V lost 5 bases and J lost 6 bases. The CDR3 sequence is 16 residues long. The CDR3, as DNA: TGTGCCAGCAGCCCCCCAGCGGGGGCAGATATGGATACGCAGTATTTT. It specifies CASSPPAGADMDTQYF.